This record looks at one T cell receptor (beta chain) sequence and its context. Germline V gene lookup returns CDR1 ENHRY and CDR2 SYGVKD. The CDR3 runs 17 residues. Trimming cost V 6 bases and J 0 bases; bases outside gene matches: 7. In the source study's methods: Reference gene primers were amplified, and this amplification served to estimate nucleated cell counts. Sequenced by immunoSEQ multiplex PCR; TCRdb stores in-frame clones only, minus some. That table is the source of V, J and clone size, and D and trimming were worked out from the DNA. This sample yields about 170,000 clones, of which about 80% are seen a single time; 2% to 2.5% belongs to the top ten. The data stem from a study of blood T cell repertoires in COVID-19. Study at large: T cells, B-cell-depleted T cells, or PBMCs supplied cDNA or gDNA.

The sample taken for sequencing was peripheral blood. The chain carries TRBV10-3 and TRBJ2-6; the match to TRBD1 covers 8 bases. This sequence was found in a woman older than 75 with acute or convalescent COVID-19. Here the CDR3 reads CAISVTGGLSGANVLTF. CDR3 nucleotides: TGTGCCATCAGCGTAACAGGGGGTCTCTCTGGGGCCAACGTCCTGACTTTC.